The 18 T cell receptor beta chains reported below all come from one sample, sequenced in a study of technical replicates of blood from a handful of donors. Profiling relied on immunoSEQ multiplex PCR, and the TCRdb table lists in-frame clones only, not all of them. Of approximately 95,000 clones in the sample, about 95% were seen once. The sequencing sample was made of T cells isolated from PBMCs. The receptors stem from a human donor in good health.

This rearrangement joins TRBV5-4 to TRBJ1-2; 7 nucleotides align to TRBD1. Trimming cost V 1 base and J 3 bases; bases outside gene matches: 6. The CDR3 contains 15 residues. The germline CDR1 and CDR2 sequences are SGHNT and YYREEE (reference sequence). The CDR3 DNA reads as TGTGCCAGCAGCTTGATAGGGCAGGGGGACTATGGCTACACCTTC. Translated: CASSLIGQGDYGYTF.

V is TRBV29-1 and J is TRBJ1-1; TRBD1 matches 7 bases. From germline, CDR1 is SQVTM and CDR2 ANQGSEA. V shed 8 bases and J 7 bases; nucleotides not matched to a gene: 16. This CDR3 region has 14 residues. The DNA of the CDR3 is TGCAGCTTCAACCTTGGACAGGATGAAGGTGAAGCTTTCTTT. Translated, it gives CSFNLGQDEGEAFF.

The chain combines TRBV5-1 with TRBJ1-1, with 9 bases lining up with TRBD1. This CDR3 contains 14 residues. Unmatched junction bases numbered 4, after V lost 3 bases and J lost 4 bases. CDR1 is SGHRS, CDR2 YFSETQ, per germline. The CDR3 region is CASSYTGQGTEAFF. In DNA form, the CDR3 reads TGCGCCAGCAGCTATACGGGACAGGGCACTGAAGCTTTCTTT.

The chain uses TRBV5-4 and TRBJ2-1; 9 nucleotides line up with TRBD1. With V trimmed by 3 bases and J by 5 bases, 6 bases remained unmatched. Germline V gene data show CDR1 as SGHNT and CDR2 as YYREEE (reference sequence). The CDR3 is 15 amino acids. The CDR3 here is CASSWGQGKDNEQFF. The CDR3 DNA follows: TGTGCCAGCAGCTGGGGACAGGGAAAGGACAATGAGCAGTTCTTC.

This sequence joins TRBV5-4 and TRBJ2-3; 9 bases fit TRBD2. The V gene's germline CDR1 is SGHNT and CDR2 YYREEE (reference sequence). The CDR3 runs to 17 residues. Losses at the gene ends were 0 bases for V and 0 bases for J; bases not matched to a gene: 5. The CDR3 DNA sequence: TGTGCCAGCAGCTTGGCGGCGGGAGGGCCAAGCACAGATACGCAGTATTTT. It specifies CASSLAAGGPSTDTQYF.

The chain links TRBV20-1 to TRBJ2-5, with D hard to call. Germline CDR1 DFQATT, CDR2 SNEGSKA (reference sequence). The CDR3 sequence is 11 residues long. The germline V and J ends were trimmed by 0 bases and 5 bases, with 4 bases remaining between them. The DNA of the CDR3 is TGCAGTGCTAGAGATATGGAGACCCAGTACTTC. Its protein product is CSARDMETQYF.

This chain joins TRBV16 and TRBJ1-2; 8 bases fit TRBD1. This CDR3 contains 17 residues. V shed 4 bases and J 3 bases; nucleotides not matched to a gene: 13. CDR1 KGHSY and CDR2 FQNENV come from the germline V gene. The CDR3 nucleotides are TGTGCCAGCAGCCCACCTATACAGACAGGGGATGACTATGGCTACACCTTC. It is translated as CASSPPIQTGDDYGYTF.

The J gene is TRBJ1-2, the V gene TRBV6-6, with TRBD1 identical over 8 bases. This CDR3 has 14 residues. V was pared by 7 bases and J by 3 bases, with 7 bases of the junction left unmatched. Germline loops: CDR1 MNHNY, CDR2 SVGAGI (reference sequence). CDR3 loop: CASKIGQGDYGYTF. The CDR3 coding sequence is TGTGCCAGCAAAATTGGACAGGGCGACTATGGCTACACCTTC.

The genes are TRBV7-9 and TRBJ2-7; D is unclear. CDR1 is SEHNR, CDR2 FQNEAQ, per germline (reference sequence). The V end lost 3 bases, the J end lost 5 bases, and 14 bases lay between the germline ends. This CDR3 has 14 amino acids. The CDR3 region has the DNA TGTGCCAGCAGCTTTCTTGGAGATATCGACGAGCAGTACTTC. Residues: CASSFLGDIDEQYF.

The V call is TRBV7-9, the J call TRBJ2-4; TRBD1 aligns across 7 bases. The length of the CDR3 is 14 residues. Looked up from germline, CDR1 is SEHNR and CDR2 is FQNEAQ (reference sequence). Losses at the gene ends were 5 bases for V and 6 bases for J; bases not matched to a gene: 7. The CDR3: CASSPWDSRNIQYF. The CDR3 nucleotides are TGTGCCAGCAGCCCATGGGACAGTAGAAACATTCAGTACTTC.

The gene calls are TRBV10-1 and TRBJ1-1, with unresolved D. Germline V CDR1 and CDR2: WNHNN, SYGVQD (reference sequence). Deletions cut 3 bases from V and 8 bases from J, with 16 bases between. The CDR3 has 14 residues. CDR3 nucleotides: TGCGCCAGCAGTGAATTTCCCTCCCTTTCCGAAGCTTTCTTT. This encodes CASSEFPSLSEAFF.

The chain carries TRBV4-3 and TRBJ2-7, with 10 nucleotides matching TRBD2. Germline V CDR1 and CDR2: LGHNA, YSLEER. This CDR3 region has 15 residues. V was clipped by 0 bases and J by 5 bases; unmatched bases: 4. Here the CDR3 reads CASSQDRTSGNEQYF. The CDR3, as DNA: TGCGCCAGCAGCCAAGATCGCACTAGCGGGAACGAGCAGTACTTC.

This chain links TRBV10-3 with TRBJ2-7; D is undetermined. CDR1 is ENHRY and CDR2 is SYGVKD in the germline V gene. The CDR3 length is 15 residues. Trimming cost V 3 bases and J 4 bases, with 16 bases left between them. The CDR3 DNA sequence: TGTGCCATCAGTGAATCCCCGGGTTCCACGTACGAGCAGTACTTC. This sequence encodes CAISESPGSTYEQYF.

Only one count was recorded for this clone. The CDR3 protein is CASRTGTPLSNEKLFF. The DNA for the CDR3 is TGTGCCAGTAGGACCGGGACACCTCTGTCTAATGAAAAACTGTTTTTT. V and J are TRBV19 and TRBJ1-4, with a tentative D call TRBD1 (6 bases). Germline V gene lookup returns CDR1 LNHDA and CDR2 SQIVND (reference sequence). The V and J ends lost 6 bases and 3 bases respectively, with 17 bases between them. The CDR3 covers 16 residues.

The chain is built from TRBV7-2 and TRBJ1-2; no firm D call. The CDR3 has 14 residues. V shed 1 base and J shed 5 bases, with 11 bases lying between them. Germline V CDR1 and CDR2: SGHTA, FQGNSA. CDR3 in DNA: TGTGCCAGCAGCTTAGGAGAACCCAAATATGGCTACACCTTC. This encodes CASSLGEPKYGYTF.

The chain links TRBV9 to TRBJ2-5; TRBD1 is a possible D gene (7 bases). Per the germline V gene, CDR1 is SGDLS and CDR2 is YYNGEE. Between the trimmed V and J ends, which lost 2 bases and 2 bases, there was a span of 28 bases. The CDR3 sequence is 20 residues long. This CDR3 is CASSVPQTGEEGFLQETQYF. The DNA for the CDR3 is TGTGCCAGCAGCGTTCCTCAAACAGGGGAGGAAGGTTTCTTGCAAGAGACCCAGTACTTC.

The rearrangement links TRBV19 to TRBJ2-2; D gene uncertain. The CDR3 has 14 amino acids. Germline V CDR1 and CDR2: LNHDA, SQIVND (reference sequence). The V gene lost 8 bases and the J gene lost 5 bases, with 15 bases spanning the gap. CDR3 amino acids: CASERASITGELFF. CDR3 DNA: TGTGCCAGTGAACGAGCTAGTATAACCGGGGAGCTGTTTTTT.

V and J are TRBV6-5 and TRBJ2-2; perhaps TRBD2 as D (6 bases). The germline V gene encodes CDR1 MNHEY and CDR2 SVGAGI. V gave up 4 bases and J gave up 5 bases, with 14 bases separating them. The CDR3 consists of 15 residues. CDR3 nucleotides: TGTGCCAGCAGTTGGACGGGACTTTCGACCGGGGAGCTGTTTTTT. Residues: CASSWTGLSTGELFF.